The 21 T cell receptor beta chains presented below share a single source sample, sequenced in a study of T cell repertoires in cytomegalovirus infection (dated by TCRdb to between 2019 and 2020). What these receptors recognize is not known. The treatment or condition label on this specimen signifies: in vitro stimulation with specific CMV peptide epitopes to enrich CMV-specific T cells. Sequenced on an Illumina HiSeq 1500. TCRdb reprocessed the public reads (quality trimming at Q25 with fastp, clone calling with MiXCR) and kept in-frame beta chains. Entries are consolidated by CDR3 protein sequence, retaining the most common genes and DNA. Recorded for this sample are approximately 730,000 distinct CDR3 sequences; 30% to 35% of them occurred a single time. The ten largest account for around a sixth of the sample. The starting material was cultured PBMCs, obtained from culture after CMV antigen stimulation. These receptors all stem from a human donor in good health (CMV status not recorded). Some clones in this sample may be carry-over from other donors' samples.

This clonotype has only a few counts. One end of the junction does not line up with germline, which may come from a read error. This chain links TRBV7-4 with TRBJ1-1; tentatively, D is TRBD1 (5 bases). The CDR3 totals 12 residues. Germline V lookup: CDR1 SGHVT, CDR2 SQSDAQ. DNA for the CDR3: TGTGCCAGCAGCTTAGAGTTTGGAGAGGACATCTTT. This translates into CASSLEFGEDIF.

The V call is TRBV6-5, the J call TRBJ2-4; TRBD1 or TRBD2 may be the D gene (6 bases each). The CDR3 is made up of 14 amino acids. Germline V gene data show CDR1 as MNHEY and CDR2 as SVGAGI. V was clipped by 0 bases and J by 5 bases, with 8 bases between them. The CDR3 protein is CASSYSRGQNIQYF. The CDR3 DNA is TGTGCCAGCAGTTACTCTCGGGGGCAAAACATTCAGTACTTC.

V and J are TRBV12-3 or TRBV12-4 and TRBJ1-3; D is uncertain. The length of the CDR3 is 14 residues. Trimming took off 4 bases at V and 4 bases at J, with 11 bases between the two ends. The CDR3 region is CASSSWQSGNTIYF. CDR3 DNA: TGTGCCAGCAGTTCCTGGCAATCCGGAAACACCATATATTTT.

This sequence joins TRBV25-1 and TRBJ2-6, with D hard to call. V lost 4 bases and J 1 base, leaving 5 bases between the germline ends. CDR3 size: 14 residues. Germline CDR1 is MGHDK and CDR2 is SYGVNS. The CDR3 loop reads CASSARSGANVLTF. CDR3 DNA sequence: TGTGCCAGCAGTGCCCGATCTGGGGCCAACGTCCTGACTTTC. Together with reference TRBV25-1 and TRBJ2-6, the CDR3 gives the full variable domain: EADIYQTPRYLVIGTGKKITLECSQTMGHDKMYWYQQDPGMELHLIHYSYGVNSTEKGDLSSESTVSRIRTEHFPLTLESARPSHTSQYLCASSARSGANVLTFGAGSRLTVL.

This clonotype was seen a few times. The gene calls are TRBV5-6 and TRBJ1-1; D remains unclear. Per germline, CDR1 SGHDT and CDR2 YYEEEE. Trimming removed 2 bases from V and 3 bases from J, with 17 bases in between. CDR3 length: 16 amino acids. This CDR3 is CASSFGPSTTYTEAFF. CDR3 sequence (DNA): TGTGCCAGCAGCTTCGGCCCCAGTACAACATACACTGAAGCTTTCTTT.

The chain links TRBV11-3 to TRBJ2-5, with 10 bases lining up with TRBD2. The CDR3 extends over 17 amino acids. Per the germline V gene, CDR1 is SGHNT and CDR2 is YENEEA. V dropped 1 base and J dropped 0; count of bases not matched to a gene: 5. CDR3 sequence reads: CASSLGGTSDNQETQYF. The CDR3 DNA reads TGTGCCAGCAGCTTAGGAGGGACTAGCGATAACCAAGAGACCCAGTACTTC.

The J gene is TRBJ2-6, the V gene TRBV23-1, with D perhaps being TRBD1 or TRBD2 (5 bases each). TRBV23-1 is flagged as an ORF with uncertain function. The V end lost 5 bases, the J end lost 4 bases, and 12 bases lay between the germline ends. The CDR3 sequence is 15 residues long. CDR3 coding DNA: TGCGCCAGCAGTGGGGGACCTCCGGGGGCCAACGTCCTGACTTTC. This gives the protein CASSGGPPGANVLTF.

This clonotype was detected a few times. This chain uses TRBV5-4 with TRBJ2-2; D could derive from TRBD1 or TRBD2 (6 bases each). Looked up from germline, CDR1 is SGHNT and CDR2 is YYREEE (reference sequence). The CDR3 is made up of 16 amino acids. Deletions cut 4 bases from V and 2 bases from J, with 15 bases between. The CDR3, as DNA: TGTGCCAGCAGCCCGCCTAGGGGGGAAAACACCGGGGAGCTGTTTTTT. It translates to CASSPPRGENTGELFF. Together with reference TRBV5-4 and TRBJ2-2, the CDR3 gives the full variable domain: ETGVTQSPTHLIKTRGQQVTLRCSSQSGHNTVSWYQQALGQGPQFIFQYYREEENGRGNFPPRFSGLQFPNYSSELNVNALELDDSALYLCASSPPRGENTGELFFGEGSRLTVL.

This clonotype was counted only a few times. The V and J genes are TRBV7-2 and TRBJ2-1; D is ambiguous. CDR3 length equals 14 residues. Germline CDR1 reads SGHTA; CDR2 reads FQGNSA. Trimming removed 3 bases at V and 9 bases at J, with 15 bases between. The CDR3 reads CASSLRKDWGEQFF. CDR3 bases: TGTGCCAGCAGCTTGCGGAAAGACTGGGGTGAGCAGTTCTTC. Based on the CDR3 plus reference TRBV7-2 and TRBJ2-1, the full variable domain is GAGVSQSPSNKVTEKGKDVELRCDPISGHTALYWYRQSLGQGLEFLIYFQGNSAPDKSGLPSDRFSAERTGGSVSTLTIQRTQQEDSAVYLCASSLRKDWGEQFFGPGTRLTVL.

The DNA of the CDR3 is TGTGCCAGCTCCCGCCGGACAGGGATGGGCTATAGCAATCAGCCCCAGCATTTT. It codes for CASSRRTGMGYSNQPQHF. The gene calls are TRBV18 and TRBJ1-5, with 8 bases that match TRBD1. J gave up 0 bases and V 6 bases, and 13 bases lay outside the gene matches. This CDR3 is 18 amino acids long. Germline-derived CDR1 and CDR2 are KGHSH and LQKENI. Complete variable domain (other parts from reference TRBV18 and TRBJ1-5): NAGVMQNPRHLVRRRGQEARLRCSPMKGHSHVYWYRQLPEEGLKFMVYLQKENIIDESGMPKERFSAEFPKEGPSILRIQQVVRGDSAAYFCASSRRTGMGYSNQPQHFGDGTRLSIL.

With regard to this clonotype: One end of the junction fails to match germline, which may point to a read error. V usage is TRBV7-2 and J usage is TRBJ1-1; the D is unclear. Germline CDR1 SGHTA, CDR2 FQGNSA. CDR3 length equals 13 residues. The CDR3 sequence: CASGLVRNTEAFF. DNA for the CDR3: TGTGCCAGCGGCTTAGTAAGAAACACTGAAGCTTTCTTT.

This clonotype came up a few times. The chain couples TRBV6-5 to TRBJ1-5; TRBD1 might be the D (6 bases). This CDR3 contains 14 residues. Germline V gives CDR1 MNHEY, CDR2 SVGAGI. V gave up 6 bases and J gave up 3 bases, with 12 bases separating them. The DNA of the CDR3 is TGTGCCAGCAGAAACCGGGACAACAATCAGCCCCAGCATTTT. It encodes CASRNRDNNQPQHF.

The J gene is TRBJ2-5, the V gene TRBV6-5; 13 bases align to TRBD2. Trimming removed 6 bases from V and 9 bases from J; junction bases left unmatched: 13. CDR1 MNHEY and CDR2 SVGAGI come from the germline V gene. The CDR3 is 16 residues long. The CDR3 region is CASSYGLAGEAEAQYF. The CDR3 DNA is TGTGCCAGCAGCTACGGACTAGCGGGAGAAGCGGAGGCCCAGTACTTC.

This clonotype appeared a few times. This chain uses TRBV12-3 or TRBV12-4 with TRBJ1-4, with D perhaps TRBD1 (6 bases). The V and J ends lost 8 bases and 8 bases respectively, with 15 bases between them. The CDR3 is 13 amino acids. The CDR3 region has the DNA TGTGCCAGCGCCTGGGGGACATCAGAAAAACTGTTTTTT. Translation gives CASAWGTSEKLFF.

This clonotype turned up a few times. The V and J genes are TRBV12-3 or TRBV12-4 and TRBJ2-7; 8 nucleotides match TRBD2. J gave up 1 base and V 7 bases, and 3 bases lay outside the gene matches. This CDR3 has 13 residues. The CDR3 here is CASTLAGSYEQYF. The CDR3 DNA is TGTGCCAGCACCTTAGCGGGGTCCTACGAGCAGTACTTC.

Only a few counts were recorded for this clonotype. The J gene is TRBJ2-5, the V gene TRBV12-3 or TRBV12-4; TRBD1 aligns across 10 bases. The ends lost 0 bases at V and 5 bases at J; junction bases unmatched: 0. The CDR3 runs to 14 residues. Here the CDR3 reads CASSLADRGETQYF. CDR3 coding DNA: TGTGCCAGCAGTTTAGCGGACAGGGGGGAGACCCAGTACTTC.

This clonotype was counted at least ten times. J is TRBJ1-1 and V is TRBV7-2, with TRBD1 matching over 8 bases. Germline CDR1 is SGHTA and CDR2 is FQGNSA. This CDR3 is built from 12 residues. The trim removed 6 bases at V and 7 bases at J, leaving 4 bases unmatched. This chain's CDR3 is CASSPQGGEAFF. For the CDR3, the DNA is TGTGCCAGCAGTCCACAGGGGGGTGAAGCTTTCTTT.

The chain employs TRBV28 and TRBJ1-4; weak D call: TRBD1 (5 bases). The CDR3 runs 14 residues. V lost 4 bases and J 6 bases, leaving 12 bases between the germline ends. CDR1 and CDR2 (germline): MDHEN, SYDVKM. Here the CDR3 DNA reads TGTGCCAGCAGTTCCCGGGGCCTTCATGAAAAACTGTTTTTT. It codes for CASSSRGLHEKLFF.

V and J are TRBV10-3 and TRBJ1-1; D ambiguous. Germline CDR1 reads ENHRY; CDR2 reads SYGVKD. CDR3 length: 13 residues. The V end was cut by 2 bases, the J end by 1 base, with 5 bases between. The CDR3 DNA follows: TGTGCCATCAGTGAGCCCCCGAACACTGAAGCTTTCTTT. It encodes CAISEPPNTEAFF.

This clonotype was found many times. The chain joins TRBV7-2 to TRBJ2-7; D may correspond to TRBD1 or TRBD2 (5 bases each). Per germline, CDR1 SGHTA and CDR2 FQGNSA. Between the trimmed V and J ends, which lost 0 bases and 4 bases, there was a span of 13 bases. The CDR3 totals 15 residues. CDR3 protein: CASSLAGRATYEQYF. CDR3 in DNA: TGTGCCAGCAGCTTAGCGGGACGAGCTACTTACGAGCAGTACTTC.

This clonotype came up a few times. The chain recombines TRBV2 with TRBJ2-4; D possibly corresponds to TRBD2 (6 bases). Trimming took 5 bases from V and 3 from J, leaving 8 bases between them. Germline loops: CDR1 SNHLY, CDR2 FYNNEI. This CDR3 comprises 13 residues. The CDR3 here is CASSTDYKNIQYF. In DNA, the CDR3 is TGTGCCAGCAGTACGGACTACAAAAACATTCAGTACTTC.